The clone carrying this T cell receptor beta chain was observed many times. Its cognate antigen is unknown. Sampling more than 9 ml of fresh peripheral blood provided the PBMCs. Germline lookup yields CDR1 MDHEN and CDR2 SYDVKM. V was trimmed by 2 bases and J by 7 bases, leaving 18 bases between them. CDR3 size: 16 residues. This specimen belongs to a study of Graves' ophthalmopathy and Graves' hyperthyroidism. RNA transcripts were the source from which TCR beta CDR3 regions were amplified. HTBI primers primed a first-round RT-PCR, and a second-round multiplex PCR followed. TCRdb called the multiplex PCR reads again in MiXCR, with one record for every CDR3 protein. The repertoire holds 20,000 to 30,000 distinct CDR3 sequences, with less than 50% as singletons. Findings and caveats of the study: The authors also found most expanded thyroid clonotypes above 0.001 frequency in blood.

The specimen was peripheral blood. This chain connects TRBV28 to TRBJ2-1; D is possibly TRBD2 (5 bases). The sequence came from an adult woman with stable Graves' hyperthyroidism. For the CDR3, the DNA is TGTGCCAGCAGTTTAAACGCGCCGCTAGCAGTAAATGAGCAGTTCTTC. It specifies CASSLNAPLAVNEQFF.